The rows below give T cell receptor beta chains drawn from one sample of a study of Ad26.COV2.S vaccination and SARS-CoV-2 variants. Repertoires were generated with immunoSEQ multiplex PCR, while TCRdb's copy carries only in-frame clones and drops some. This table has some 390,000 clones, around nine tenths appearing once. The sequenced sample was peripheral blood, obtained in a trial of Ad26.COV2.S vaccine versus placebo. The receptors originated from a person aged 18-65 years who received the Ad26.COV2.S COVID-19 vaccine or a placebo. CDR3s include the opening cysteine and the closing phenylalanine or tryptophan. The D gene is left open where the match is weak. Not every row has a clone size; where given, it reads once, few, many or a size class.

TRBV7-2	-	-	TRBJ2-5	TGTGCCAGCAGCTTAGCTGGGACCCGACGCAGGGGCGAGACCCAGTACTTC	CASSLAGTRRRGETQYF
TRBV7-6	-	TRBD2	TRBJ2-1	TGTGCCAGCAGCTTACTAGCGGAGTTCTACAATGAGCAGTTCTTC	CASSLLAEFYNEQFF
TRBV3-1/TRBV3-2	-	TRBD2	TRBJ2-5	TGTGCCAGCAGCCAAGTGGGACTAGCGGGAAAAGAGACCCAGTACTTC	CASSQVGLAGKETQYF
TRBV7-6	-	-	TRBJ2-1	TGTGCCAGCAGCTCAGTGGGCAATGAGCAGTTCTTC	CASSSVGNEQFF
TRBV30	-	TRBD2	TRBJ2-7	TGTGCCTGCTACGGGACTAGCGGGACCTACGAGCAGTACTTC	CACYGTSGTYEQYF
TRBV19	-	-	TRBJ2-4	TGTGCCAGTAGTACCCTCAAAGGGGGCATTCAGTACTTC	CASSTLKGGIQYF
TRBV2	-	-	TRBJ2-7	TGTGCCAGCAGTGAAGTTCTACTGAGTGCCTACGAGCAGTACTTC	CASSEVLLSAYEQYF
TRBV2	few	-	TRBJ1-2	TGTGCCAGCACCCAACAGGGAGCTAACTATGGCTACACCTTC	CASTQQGANYGYTF
TRBV6-7	-	TRBD2	TRBJ2-5	TGTGCCAGCAGCCAGGGGACTAGCGGAGAAGAGACCCAGTACTTC	CASSQGTSGEETQYF
TRBV6-4	-	-	TRBJ2-3	TGTGCCAGCAGGGCCCGCGGAGGGCTCACAGATACGCAGTATTTT	CASRARGGLTDTQYF
TRBV19	-	TRBD1	TRBJ2-7	TGTGCCAGTAGTAAACCGGGACAGGGATTCTACGAGCAGTACTTC	CASSKPGQGFYEQYF
TRBV5-1	-	TRBD1	TRBJ2-5	TGCGCCAGCAGCTGGGACAGACAAGAGACCCAGTACTTC	CASSWDRQETQYF
TRBV9	-	TRBD1	TRBJ1-3	TGTGCCAGCAGCGTCAGGGGGGACCTCTCTGGAAACACCATATATTTT	CASSVRGDLSGNTIYF
TRBV19	-	TRBD2	TRBJ2-3	TGTGCCAGTAGTACCGTAGCGGGAGGGGGGGATACGCAGTATTTT	CASSTVAGGGDTQYF
TRBV5-1	-	-	TRBJ2-7	TGCGCCAGCAGCTTGACGGACCCCTCGTCCTACGAGCAGTACTTC	CASSLTDPSSYEQYF
TRBV7-2	-	-	TRBJ1-1	TGTGCCAGCAGCTCAGCAGGGAGTTGGACTGAAGCTTTCTTT	CASSSAGSWTEAFF
TRBV28	-	-	TRBJ1-4	TGTGCCAGCAGTTCCCGGTCCAGGGACGAAAAACTGTTTTTT	CASSSRSRDEKLFF
TRBV29-1	-	-	TRBJ1-1	TGCAGCGTTAGACCACAGGGTGGAACTGAAGCTTTCTTT	CSVRPQGGTEAFF
TRBV5-1	-	-	TRBJ2-1	TGCGCCAGCAGCTCCAGGGTATCCTACAATGAGCAGTTCTTC	CASSSRVSYNEQFF
TRBV6-1	-	-	TRBJ2-1	TGTGCCAGCAGTGAAGGGGCGGGGCCCTACAATGAGCAGTTCTTC	CASSEGAGPYNEQFF
TRBV24-1	-	-	TRBJ2-7	TGTGCCACCAGTGATTTTCCCGGAGAGCAGTACTTC	CATSDFPGEQYF
TRBV2	few	-	TRBJ1-5	TGTGCCAGCAGTGAAGTTAGCAATCAGCCCCAGCATTTT	CASSEVSNQPQHF
TRBV7-9	-	TRBD2	TRBJ2-3	TGTGCCAGCAGCTACTCTGGACTAGCGGCCACAGATACGCAGTATTTT	CASSYSGLAATDTQYF
TRBV15	-	-	TRBJ1-5	TGTGCCACCACGGGCTCGGCGGAGGGCAATCAGCCCCAGCATTTT	CATTGSAEGNQPQHF
TRBV20-1	-	-	TRBJ1-4	TGCAGTGCTAGGGAATACGAAAAACTGTTTTTT	CSAREYEKLFF
TRBV19	few	-	TRBJ1-6	TGTGCCAGTAGTCCCCTCGAGGGACCCCTCCACTTT	CASSPLEGPLHF
TRBV5-1	-	-	TRBJ2-7	TGCGCCAGCAGCTTGGCCAGGGGAGGGGTGTACGAGCAGTACTTC	CASSLARGGVYEQYF
TRBV3-1/TRBV3-2	few	TRBD1	TRBJ1-4	TGTGCCAGCAGCCCCTCCAGGGGGCAGGTTGAAAAACTGTTTTTT	CASSPSRGQVEKLFF
TRBV7-2	-	TRBD2	TRBJ2-7	TGTGCCAGCAGCTTAGCGGCAATCCGGGGACTAGCGGCGGGTTCCTACGAGCAGTACTTC	CASSLAAIRGLAAGSYEQYF
TRBV18	once	-	TRBJ2-1	TGTGCCAGCTCACCACTGGGGGGCTCCTACAATGAGCAGTTCTTC	CASSPLGGSYNEQFF
TRBV9	once	TRBD2	TRBJ2-7	TGTGCCAGCAGCCCTGAAGCGGGAGGGACTTACGAGCAGTACTTC	CASSPEAGGTYEQYF
TRBV28	-	TRBD1	TRBJ1-1	TGTGCCAGCAGTCTAAACAGGGGCATGAACACTGAAGCTTTCTTT	CASSLNRGMNTEAFF
TRBV6-2/TRBV6-3	-	-	TRBJ1-2	TGTGCCAGCAGTTACTCTTTCGGATACAGTAGTGGCTACACCTTC	CASSYSFGYSSGYTF
TRBV20-1	-	-	TRBJ1-1	TGCAGAGCTTTGGAGGGGCTTGAGGCTTTCTTT	CRALEGLEAFF
TRBV9	-	TRBD1	TRBJ2-6	TGTGCCAGCAGTGACACGTCCCGGGACAGGGGCTCTGGGGCCAACGTCCTGACTTTC	CASSDTSRDRGSGANVLTF
TRBV6-2/TRBV6-3	-	-	TRBJ2-2	TGTGCCAGCAGTTACTCACAGGAGTACACCGGGGAGCTGTTTTTT	CASSYSQEYTGELFF
TRBV9	once	TRBD2	TRBJ2-2	TGTGCCAGCAAAGCGGGAGGTAGCAACACCGGGGAGCTGTTTTTT	CASKAGGSNTGELFF
TRBV9	-	TRBD2	TRBJ2-5	TGTGCCAGCGGAGGCGGGAGAGGAGAGACCCAGTACTTC	CASGGGRGETQYF
TRBV4-1	-	-	TRBJ2-2	TGCGCCAGCAGCCAAGATATGAACGCCGGGGAGCTGTTTTTT	CASSQDMNAGELFF
TRBV28	-	TRBD1	TRBJ1-2	TGTGCCAGCAGTACCAACAGGGGGGGCTTCGATGGCTACACCTTC	CASSTNRGGFDGYTF
TRBV10-3	-	-	TRBJ2-3	TGTGCCATCAGTGATGCGTCGCGGGGATGGGGAGATACGCAGTATTTT	CAISDASRGWGDTQYF